One sample yielded the 9 T cell receptor beta chains listed below, sequenced in a study of shared clonotypes between healthy human individuals. CD45RO-negative cells were positively selected for CCR7, leaving out terminally differentiated effector memory CD45RA+ cells. Sequencing used immunoSEQ multiplex PCR; TCRdb keeps in-frame clones, though not all of them. The data show about 2.1 million clones, 80% to 95% seen once. Sequenced sample: naive CD8+ T cells from PBMCs. All receptors derive from a man younger than 35 in good health. Some clones in this sample may be carry-over from other donors' samples.

The chain has TRBV28 and TRBJ2-7; D may match TRBD1 or TRBD2 (7 bases each). The CDR3 contains 15 residues. Germline V gene lookup returns CDR1 MDHEN and CDR2 SYDVKM. V was cut by 6 bases and J by 0 bases, with 15 bases left in between. Written as DNA, the CDR3 is TGTGCCAGCAGCCTGACAGGGACTACCTCCTACGAGCAGTACTTC. This translates into CASSLTGTTSYEQYF. Combining the CDR3 with reference TRBV28 and TRBJ2-7 gives the whole variable domain DVKVTQSSRYLVKRTGEKVFLECVQDMDHENMFWYRQDPGLGLRLIYFSYDVKMKEKGDIPEGYSVSREKKERFSLILESASTNQTSMYLCASSLTGTTSYEQYFGPGTRLTVT.

The chain uses TRBV30 and TRBJ2-1; tentatively, D is TRBD1 or TRBD2 (6 bases each). The CDR3 is 13 residues long. The germline gives CDR1 GTSNPN, CDR2 SVGIG (reference sequence). Trimming removed 7 bases from V and 5 bases from J, with 15 bases in between. For the CDR3, the DNA is TGTGCCTTTGGGGGGCGGGAACACAATGAGCAGTTCTTC. This sequence encodes CAFGGREHNEQFF.

This rearrangement joins TRBV6-5 to TRBJ2-7, with 9 bases fitting TRBD1. Germline loops: CDR1 MNHEY, CDR2 SVGAGI. V was pared by 1 base and J by 4 bases, with 8 bases of the junction left unmatched. This CDR3 contains 16 residues. CDR3 nucleotide sequence: TGTGCCAGCAGTTACTTGAGGACAGGGGTACGGTACGAGCAGTACTTC. It yields the protein CASSYLRTGVRYEQYF.

The rearrangement joins TRBV7-2 to TRBJ2-1; D gene ambiguous. The CDR3 is 12 amino acids. V lost 0 bases and J 7 bases, leaving 4 bases between the germline ends. Germline CDR1 is SGHTA and CDR2 is FQGNSA. Written as DNA, the CDR3 is TGTGCCAGCAGCTTAGCTCGGAATGAGCAGTTCTTC. Translated, it gives CASSLARNEQFF.

This clone appeared a few times. The chain links TRBV7-9 to TRBJ1-1, with D unclear. Germline assignment: CDR1 SEHNR and CDR2 FQNEAQ (reference sequence). V was shortened by 7 bases and J by 7 bases, with 13 bases between the two germline ends. The CDR3 has 12 amino acids. The CDR3 nucleotides are TGTGCCAGCAACTTTATGGGCTATGAAGCTTTCTTT. Protein product: CASNFMGYEAFF.

The chain links TRBV2 to TRBJ2-1; 9 nucleotides match TRBD2. This CDR3 has 16 amino acids. The V gene end was trimmed by 3 bases and the J gene end by 4 bases; junction bases not matched to a gene: 7. Germline CDR1 SNHLY, CDR2 FYNNEI. The CDR3 coding sequence is TGTGCCAGCAGTGACGCTAGCGGGACGTATTACAATGAGCAGTTCTTC. Amino acids: CASSDASGTYYNEQFF.

The chain is built from TRBV5-5 and TRBJ1-1; no definite D call. This CDR3 has 15 amino acids. V was shortened by 0 bases and J by 3 bases, with 12 bases between the two germline ends. The germline V gene has CDR1 SGHKS and CDR2 YYEKEE (reference sequence). Here the CDR3 reads CASSLVGWMDTEAFF. The DNA for the CDR3 is TGTGCCAGCAGCTTGGTAGGGTGGATGGACACTGAAGCTTTCTTT.

The count of this clone is one. This sequence joins TRBV5-6 and TRBJ1-2; D unclear. The CDR3 has 15 amino acids. Germline V gives CDR1 SGHDT, CDR2 YYEEEE. V was pared by 3 bases and J by 8 bases, with 20 bases between. The CDR3 nucleotides read TGTGCCAGCAGCTCGGAGCACTTTCTAGCGGACGGCTACACCTTC. Amino acid sequence: CASSSEHFLADGYTF.

The V call is TRBV7-6, the J call TRBJ2-7, with D perhaps assigned TRBD1 or TRBD2 (5 bases each). CDR1 is SGHVS, CDR2 FNYEAQ, per germline. The CDR3 totals 14 residues. V shed 5 bases and J shed 5 bases, with 16 bases lying between them. CDR3 nucleotides: TGTGCCAGCAGCCCCGGGGCCCCTCCAGACGAGCAGTACTTC. It encodes CASSPGAPPDEQYF.